What follows are 26 T cell receptor beta chains derived from one specimen sequenced in a study of TIL therapy for anti-PD-1-resistant metastatic lung cancer. Time point in this sample: pre-treatment sample, taken before nivolumab and TIL therapy. This was the immunoSEQ v3 assay. Clones were sequenced by immunoSEQ multiplex PCR, and TCRdb holds only the in-frame ones, with some missing. The profile shows 45,000 to 75,000 clones, under 75% of them singletons. The specimen was blood, collected at baseline. Source of these receptors: a person aged 25 to 80 with non-small cell lung cancer.

The chain carries TRBV13 and TRBJ2-3; TRBD2 aligns across 8 bases. Germline loops: CDR1 PRHDT, CDR2 FYEKMQ (reference sequence). The CDR3 runs 15 residues. The J segment lost 4 bases and the V segment lost 4 bases, leaving 7 bases of the junction unmatched. CDR3 residues: CASSSIAGSSDTQYF. Written as DNA, the CDR3 is TGTGCCAGCAGCTCAATAGCGGGAAGCTCAGATACGCAGTATTTT.

V gene TRBV19 combines with J gene TRBJ2-3, with 9 bases fitting TRBD1. CDR3 length: 13 amino acids. CDR1 is LNHDA and CDR2 is SQIVND in the germline V gene (reference sequence). J was trimmed by 4 bases and V by 8 bases; bases with no gene match: 4. CDR3 protein: CASSRQGADTQYF. The CDR3 nucleotides read TGTGCCAGTTCCAGACAGGGGGCAGATACGCAGTATTTT.

The chain combines TRBV6-4 with TRBJ2-1; a possible D gene is TRBD1 (6 bases). V lost 4 bases and J 4 bases, leaving 8 bases between the germline ends. This CDR3 has 13 amino acids. Germline CDR1 is MRHNA and CDR2 is SNTAGT. This chain's CDR3 is CASSADRYNEQFF. Written as DNA, the CDR3 is TGTGCCAGCAGTGCCGACAGGTACAATGAGCAGTTCTTC.

This clone was seen more than once but under ten times. This chain uses TRBV2 with TRBJ1-6, with D unclear. The V gene lost 5 bases and the J gene lost 6 bases, with 8 bases spanning the gap. The germline gives CDR1 SNHLY, CDR2 FYNNEI. This CDR3 is 13 amino acids long. The CDR3 is CASSPGVNSPLHF. The CDR3 coding sequence is TGTGCCAGCAGTCCTGGGGTTAATTCACCCCTCCACTTT.

The genes are TRBV7-9 and TRBJ2-1; unclear D gene. The CDR3 is 15 residues long. Germline V lookup: CDR1 SEHNR, CDR2 FQNEAQ (reference sequence). The ends were cut back, 5 bases at V and 0 bases at J, with 11 bases in the middle. Here the CDR3 DNA reads TGTGCCAGCAGCCCCCAGAAAAGCTCCTACAATGAGCAGTTCTTC. It yields the protein CASSPQKSSYNEQFF.

The J gene is TRBJ2-7, the V gene TRBV30; no firm D call. The CDR3 spans 13 residues. V was cut by 3 bases and J by 5 bases, with 14 bases left in between. Germline V gene lookup returns CDR1 GTSNPN and CDR2 SVGIG (reference sequence). CDR3 loop: CAWRDGRRHEQYF. DNA for the CDR3: TGTGCCTGGAGAGACGGACGGCGCCACGAGCAGTACTTC. Full variable domain (outside the CDR3, taken from reference TRBV30 and TRBJ2-7): SQTIHQWPATLVQPVGSPLSLECTVEGTSNPNLYWYRQAAGRGLQLLFYSVGIGQISSEVPQNLSASRPQDRQFILSSKKLLLSDSGFYLCAWRDGRRHEQYFGPGTRLTVT.

The gene calls are TRBV5-1 and TRBJ2-1, with 9 bases lining up with TRBD2. This CDR3 contains 16 residues. V gave up 0 bases and J gave up 2 bases; unmatched junction bases: 3. The V gene's germline CDR1 is SGHRS and CDR2 YFSETQ. The CDR3 spells CASSLDLAGPYNEQFF. The CDR3 DNA reads TGCGCCAGCAGCTTGGATCTAGCGGGGCCCTACAATGAGCAGTTCTTC.

This clone has only a few counts. V gene TRBV6-5 combines with J gene TRBJ1-2, with D unresolved. Trimming stripped 2 bases from V and 8 bases from J, with 12 bases between. The CDR3 contains 13 residues. Germline V gene sequence: CDR1 MNHEY, CDR2 SVGAGI. CDR3 coding DNA: TGTGCCAGCAGTTACCCGGACGCACGCGGCTACACCTTC. Amino acid sequence: CASSYPDARGYTF.

V and J are TRBV5-1 and TRBJ2-7; TRBD1 matches at 8 bases. The length of the CDR3 is 14 residues. Germline CDR1 is SGHRS and CDR2 is YFSETQ. The trim removed 1 base at V and 1 base at J, leaving 1 base unmatched. The CDR3 reads CASSLRTGSYEQYF. The CDR3 region has the DNA TGCGCCAGCAGCTTGAGGACAGGGTCCTACGAGCAGTACTTC.

The chain recombines TRBV20-1 with TRBJ1-2; no clear D gene. Trimming took off 6 bases at V and 4 bases at J, with 9 bases between the two ends. This CDR3 is 11 amino acids long. Germline CDR1 reads DFQATT; CDR2 reads SNEGSKA (reference sequence). CDR3 in DNA: TGCAGTGCCGATGACCCCTATGGCTACACCTTC. Amino acid sequence: CSADDPYGYTF.

The chain employs TRBV5-6 and TRBJ2-1, with D unresolved. The V gene's germline CDR1 is SGHDT and CDR2 YYEEEE. CDR3 size: 12 residues. Trimming took off 0 bases at V and 7 bases at J, with 5 bases between the two ends. The CDR3 nucleotides are TGTGCCAGCAGCTTGGTCCTGAATGAGCAGTTCTTC. It yields the protein CASSLVLNEQFF.

The chain recombines TRBV2 with TRBJ1-2, with a tentative D call TRBD1 (5 bases). The V end lost 7 bases, the J end lost 2 bases, and 11 bases lay between the germline ends. Germline V CDR1 and CDR2: SNHLY, FYNNEI. This CDR3 has 13 amino acids. The CDR3 region has the DNA TGTGCCAGCAAATGGGGCATAAACTATGGCTACACCTTC. Protein: CASKWGINYGYTF.

The chain uses TRBV30 and TRBJ2-1; maybe TRBD2 (6 bases). Germline-derived CDR1 and CDR2 are GTSNPN and SVGIG (reference sequence). Trimming took off 0 bases at V and 0 bases at J, with 21 bases between the two ends. The CDR3 has 19 amino acids. The CDR3 DNA reads as TGTGCCTGGAGTGTGGGTTGGGGGGAACAGAGGAGCTCCTACAATGAGCAGTTCTTC. It codes for CAWSVGWGEQRSSYNEQFF.

The chain employs TRBV5-5 and TRBJ2-5; 11 bases align to TRBD2. Unmatched junction bases numbered 6, after V lost 4 bases and J lost 1 base. Per the germline V gene, CDR1 is SGHKS and CDR2 is YYEKEE (reference sequence). The CDR3 runs to 16 residues. Here the CDR3 reads CASSSGLAGPQETQYF. DNA for the CDR3: TGTGCCAGCAGCAGTGGACTAGCGGGCCCCCAAGAGACCCAGTACTTC.

The chain recombines TRBV28 with TRBJ1-4; no reliable D call. The V end was cut by 4 bases, the J end by 6 bases, with 15 bases between. Germline CDR1 is MDHEN and CDR2 is SYDVKM. The CDR3 sequence is 15 residues long. The CDR3 loop reads CASSSQGQRYEKLFF. Here the CDR3 DNA reads TGTGCCAGCAGTTCCCAAGGGCAACGTTATGAAAAACTGTTTTTT.

The chain combines TRBV5-8 with TRBJ2-5, with TRBD2 matching over 12 bases. Per the germline V gene, CDR1 is SGHTS and CDR2 is YDEGEE. The CDR3 runs 14 residues. With V trimmed by 2 bases and J by 4 bases, 0 bases remained unmatched. CDR3 sequence: CASSLLAGGETQYF. Here the CDR3 DNA reads TGTGCCAGCAGCTTACTAGCGGGAGGAGAGACCCAGTACTTC.

A note on this clone: This sample also contains other DNA sequences that code for the same CDR3. The chain is built from TRBV2 and TRBJ2-1, with 11 nucleotides matching TRBD2. Per germline, CDR1 SNHLY and CDR2 FYNNEI. The CDR3 contains 16 residues. The ends lost 0 bases at V and 2 bases at J; junction bases unmatched: 0. In DNA form, the CDR3 reads TGTGCCAGCAGTGAAGCGGGACTAGCGGCCTACAATGAGCAGTTCTTC. It encodes CASSEAGLAAYNEQFF. Full variable domain (rest looked up from reference TRBV2 and TRBJ2-1): EPEVTQTPSHQVTQMGQEVILRCVPISNHLYFYWYRQILGQKVEFLVSFYNNEISEKSEIFDDQFSVERPDGSNFTLKIRSTKLEDSAMYFCASSEAGLAAYNEQFFGPGTRLTVL.

This clone was recorded only once. The genes are TRBV10-2 and TRBJ1-5; D not certain. Per the germline V gene, CDR1 is WSHSY and CDR2 is SAAADI. Trimming took off 2 bases at V and 6 bases at J, with 17 bases between the two ends. CDR3 length: 16 amino acids. As DNA, the CDR3 is TGCGCCAGCAGTGAGAGGGCCACCTTCGGCACTCAGCCCCAGCATTTT. Residues: CASSERATFGTQPQHF.

The gene calls are TRBV5-1 and TRBJ2-7, with D perhaps matching TRBD2 (6 bases). This CDR3 has 15 residues. Trimming removed 0 bases from V and 2 bases from J, with 12 bases in between. Looked up from germline, CDR1 is SGHRS and CDR2 is YFSETQ. CDR3: CASSLEVGGTYEQYF. Written as DNA, the CDR3 is TGCGCCAGCAGCTTGGAGGTTGGAGGGACCTACGAGCAGTACTTC.

This chain uses TRBV7-9 with TRBJ2-2; 8 positions agree with TRBD1. Germline CDR1 reads SEHNR; CDR2 reads FQNEAQ (reference sequence). Unmatched junction bases numbered 16, after V lost 4 bases and J lost 6 bases. The CDR3 totals 18 residues. The CDR3 coding sequence is TGTGCCAGCAGCTCCCCCCCCTCTCAGGGGGCCTACCCCGGGGAGCTGTTTTTT. This gives the protein CASSSPPSQGAYPGELFF.

J is TRBJ2-3 and V is TRBV27; TRBD2 matches at 9 bases. The CDR3 loop spans 14 amino acids. From germline, CDR1 is MNHEY and CDR2 SMNVEV (reference sequence). The V segment lost 5 bases and the J segment 2 bases; nucleotides outside the gene matches: 2. The CDR3 loop reads CASSPGLATDTQYF. The DNA for the CDR3 is TGTGCCAGCAGTCCGGGACTAGCCACAGATACGCAGTATTTT.

This chain uses TRBV2 with TRBJ1-5; D perhaps matches TRBD1 (5 bases). Deletions cut 2 bases from V and 11 bases from J, with 13 bases between. The CDR3 contains 13 residues. Germline CDR1 reads SNHLY; CDR2 reads FYNNEI. The CDR3 protein is CASSEFRGRAQHF. CDR3 nucleotide sequence: TGTGCCAGCAGTGAATTCCGGGGACGGGCCCAGCATTTT.

This rearrangement joins TRBV7-2 to TRBJ2-1; D ambiguous. The CDR3 contains 15 residues. Trimming cost V 5 bases and J 6 bases, with 17 bases left between them. Per the germline V gene, CDR1 is SGHTA and CDR2 is FQGNSA. The CDR3 DNA is TGTGCCAGCAGCCAAGCCTCCCCGGTCGGCAATGAGCAGTTCTTC. Residues: CASSQASPVGNEQFF.

This sequence joins TRBV5-5 and TRBJ1-1; D not resolved. The CDR3 consists of 11 residues. V shed 1 base and J shed 7 bases, with 5 bases lying between them. The germline V gene encodes CDR1 SGHKS and CDR2 YYEKEE (reference sequence). The CDR3 spells CASSLQIEAFF. The CDR3 region has the DNA TGTGCCAGCAGCTTGCAGATTGAAGCTTTCTTT.

V gene TRBV28 combines with J gene TRBJ1-5; D ambiguous. V gave up 4 bases and J gave up 5 bases, with 12 bases separating them. The CDR3 totals 14 residues. Germline loops: CDR1 MDHEN, CDR2 SYDVKM. As DNA, the CDR3 is TGTGCCAGCAGTTGGAGCAGACGGCATCAGCCCCAGCATTTT. Translating gives CASSWSRRHQPQHF.

J is TRBJ2-7 and V is TRBV7-6, with D hard to call. CDR3 length: 13 residues. V was clipped by 2 bases and J by 6 bases, with 11 bases between them. Germline V CDR1 and CDR2: SGHVS, FNYEAQ. For the CDR3, the DNA is TGTGCCAGCAGCTTAACAACGGGCCTCGAGCAGTACTTC. Translated, it gives CASSLTTGLEQYF.